This T cell receptor (beta chain) emerged from a study of control samples from healthy donors and cancer patients (dated by TCRdb to 2020 to 2022). Library construction relied on the immunoSEQ multiplex PCR assay. The immuneACCESS repertoire file appears here via TCRdb, limited to in-frame rearrangements. These files lack a portion of the clones; in checked studies, under half of the deficit traces to unresolved V genes, and the cause of the others is not known. The sample profile shows 100,000 to 150,000 clones; approximately 92% of them were found once. Jointly, the top ten make up about 2.7% of the sample. The CDR3, cysteine through phenylalanine, is 14 amino acids long. CDR3 DNA is the only sequence kept; it has 42 bases, read in frame from the first base. In the germline V gene (reference sequence), CDR1 corresponds to LGHDT and CDR2 to YNNKEL. V was cut back by 3 bases and J by 3 bases, leaving a gap of 12 bases between them.

This clone has only one observation. Its target antigen remains unknown. No much larger clonotype is one base removed from it; base qualities were not supplied. At the DNA level, this CDR3 is encoded by other sequences in the same sample as well. The clonotype originates from a middle-aged man in good health. The sequenced sample consisted of blood. The chain couples TRBV3-1 (or the pseudogene TRBV3-2) to TRBJ2-7, with TRBD1 as a weak D call on 6 bases. CDR3 reads: CASSQAIQGYEQYF. The sequence in DNA is TGTGCCAGCAGCCAGGCCATACAGGGCTACGAGCAGTACTTC.